This TCR beta chain was observed in a study of T cells expressing NK-cell markers. Production of TCR beta cDNA relied on 5'RACE template switching with UMIs. TCRdb re-called the 5' RACE reads, yielding one record per CDR3 amino acid sequence without DNA. This sample contains hundreds of thousands of distinct CDR3 sequences. CDR3 length: 12 amino acids. CDR1 and CDR2 (germline): SQVTM, ANQGSEA. Specimen: blood T cells: a sorted CD56 or NKG2C T cell subset, CD4+ or CD8+ T cells, or bulk PBMC T cells (not recorded which). The receptor comes from a man aged 18 to 29 in good health. This chain joins TRBV29-1 and TRBJ2-1. Here the CDR3 reads CSVYGSYNEQFF.